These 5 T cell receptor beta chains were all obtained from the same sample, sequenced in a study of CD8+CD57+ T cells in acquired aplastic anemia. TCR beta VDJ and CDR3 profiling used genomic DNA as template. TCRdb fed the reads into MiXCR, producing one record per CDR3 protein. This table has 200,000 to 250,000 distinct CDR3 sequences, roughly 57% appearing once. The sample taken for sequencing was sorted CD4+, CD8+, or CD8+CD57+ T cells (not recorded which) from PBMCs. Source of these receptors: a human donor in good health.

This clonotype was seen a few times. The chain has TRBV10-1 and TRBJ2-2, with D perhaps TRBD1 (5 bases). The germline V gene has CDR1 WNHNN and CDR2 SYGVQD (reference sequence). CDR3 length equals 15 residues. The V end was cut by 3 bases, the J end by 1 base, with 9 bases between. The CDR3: CASSDGRENTGELFF. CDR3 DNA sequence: TGCGCCAGCAGTGACGGCAGGGAGAACACCGGGGAGCTGTTTTTT.

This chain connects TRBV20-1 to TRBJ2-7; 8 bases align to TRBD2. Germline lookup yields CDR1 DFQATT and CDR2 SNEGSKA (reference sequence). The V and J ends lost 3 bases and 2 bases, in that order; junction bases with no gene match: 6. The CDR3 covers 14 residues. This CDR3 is CSASYTSGTYEQYF. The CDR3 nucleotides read TGCAGTGCTAGTTATACTAGCGGTACCTACGAGCAGTACTTC.

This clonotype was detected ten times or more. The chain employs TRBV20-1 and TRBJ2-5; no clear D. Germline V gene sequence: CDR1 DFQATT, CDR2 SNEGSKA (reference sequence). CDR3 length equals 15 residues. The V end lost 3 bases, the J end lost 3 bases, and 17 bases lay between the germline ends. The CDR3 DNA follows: TGCAGTGCTAGTATAGATCAAGAGGTGGAAGAGACCCAGTACTTC. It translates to CSASIDQEVEETQYF.

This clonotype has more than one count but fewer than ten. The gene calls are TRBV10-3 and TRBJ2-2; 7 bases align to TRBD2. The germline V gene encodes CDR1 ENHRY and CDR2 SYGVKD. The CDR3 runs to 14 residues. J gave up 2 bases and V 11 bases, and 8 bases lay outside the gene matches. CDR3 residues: CAGRGHGNTGELFF. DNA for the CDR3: TGTGCCGGGAGGGGTCACGGAAACACCGGGGAGCTGTTTTTT.

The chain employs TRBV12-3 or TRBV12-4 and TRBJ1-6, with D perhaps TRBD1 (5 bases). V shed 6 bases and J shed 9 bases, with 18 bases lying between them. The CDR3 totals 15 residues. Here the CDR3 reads CASSSLGTGGSPLHF. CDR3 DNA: TGTGCCAGCAGCTCTCTGGGGACTGGTGGTTCACCCCTCCACTTT.